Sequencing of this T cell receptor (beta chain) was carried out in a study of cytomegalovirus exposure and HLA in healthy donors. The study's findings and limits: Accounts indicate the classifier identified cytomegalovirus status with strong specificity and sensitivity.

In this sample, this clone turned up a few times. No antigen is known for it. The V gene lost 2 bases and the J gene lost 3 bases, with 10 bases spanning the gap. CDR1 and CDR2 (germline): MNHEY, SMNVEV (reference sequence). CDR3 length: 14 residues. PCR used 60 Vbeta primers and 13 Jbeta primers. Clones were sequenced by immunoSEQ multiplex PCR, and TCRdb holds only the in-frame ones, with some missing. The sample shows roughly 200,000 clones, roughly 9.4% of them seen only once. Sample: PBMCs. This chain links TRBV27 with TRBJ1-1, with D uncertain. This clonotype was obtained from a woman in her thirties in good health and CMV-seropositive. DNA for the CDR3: TGTGCCAGCAGTTTAACCGGGAGGGACACTGAAGCTTTCTTT. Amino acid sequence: CASSLTGRDTEAFF.